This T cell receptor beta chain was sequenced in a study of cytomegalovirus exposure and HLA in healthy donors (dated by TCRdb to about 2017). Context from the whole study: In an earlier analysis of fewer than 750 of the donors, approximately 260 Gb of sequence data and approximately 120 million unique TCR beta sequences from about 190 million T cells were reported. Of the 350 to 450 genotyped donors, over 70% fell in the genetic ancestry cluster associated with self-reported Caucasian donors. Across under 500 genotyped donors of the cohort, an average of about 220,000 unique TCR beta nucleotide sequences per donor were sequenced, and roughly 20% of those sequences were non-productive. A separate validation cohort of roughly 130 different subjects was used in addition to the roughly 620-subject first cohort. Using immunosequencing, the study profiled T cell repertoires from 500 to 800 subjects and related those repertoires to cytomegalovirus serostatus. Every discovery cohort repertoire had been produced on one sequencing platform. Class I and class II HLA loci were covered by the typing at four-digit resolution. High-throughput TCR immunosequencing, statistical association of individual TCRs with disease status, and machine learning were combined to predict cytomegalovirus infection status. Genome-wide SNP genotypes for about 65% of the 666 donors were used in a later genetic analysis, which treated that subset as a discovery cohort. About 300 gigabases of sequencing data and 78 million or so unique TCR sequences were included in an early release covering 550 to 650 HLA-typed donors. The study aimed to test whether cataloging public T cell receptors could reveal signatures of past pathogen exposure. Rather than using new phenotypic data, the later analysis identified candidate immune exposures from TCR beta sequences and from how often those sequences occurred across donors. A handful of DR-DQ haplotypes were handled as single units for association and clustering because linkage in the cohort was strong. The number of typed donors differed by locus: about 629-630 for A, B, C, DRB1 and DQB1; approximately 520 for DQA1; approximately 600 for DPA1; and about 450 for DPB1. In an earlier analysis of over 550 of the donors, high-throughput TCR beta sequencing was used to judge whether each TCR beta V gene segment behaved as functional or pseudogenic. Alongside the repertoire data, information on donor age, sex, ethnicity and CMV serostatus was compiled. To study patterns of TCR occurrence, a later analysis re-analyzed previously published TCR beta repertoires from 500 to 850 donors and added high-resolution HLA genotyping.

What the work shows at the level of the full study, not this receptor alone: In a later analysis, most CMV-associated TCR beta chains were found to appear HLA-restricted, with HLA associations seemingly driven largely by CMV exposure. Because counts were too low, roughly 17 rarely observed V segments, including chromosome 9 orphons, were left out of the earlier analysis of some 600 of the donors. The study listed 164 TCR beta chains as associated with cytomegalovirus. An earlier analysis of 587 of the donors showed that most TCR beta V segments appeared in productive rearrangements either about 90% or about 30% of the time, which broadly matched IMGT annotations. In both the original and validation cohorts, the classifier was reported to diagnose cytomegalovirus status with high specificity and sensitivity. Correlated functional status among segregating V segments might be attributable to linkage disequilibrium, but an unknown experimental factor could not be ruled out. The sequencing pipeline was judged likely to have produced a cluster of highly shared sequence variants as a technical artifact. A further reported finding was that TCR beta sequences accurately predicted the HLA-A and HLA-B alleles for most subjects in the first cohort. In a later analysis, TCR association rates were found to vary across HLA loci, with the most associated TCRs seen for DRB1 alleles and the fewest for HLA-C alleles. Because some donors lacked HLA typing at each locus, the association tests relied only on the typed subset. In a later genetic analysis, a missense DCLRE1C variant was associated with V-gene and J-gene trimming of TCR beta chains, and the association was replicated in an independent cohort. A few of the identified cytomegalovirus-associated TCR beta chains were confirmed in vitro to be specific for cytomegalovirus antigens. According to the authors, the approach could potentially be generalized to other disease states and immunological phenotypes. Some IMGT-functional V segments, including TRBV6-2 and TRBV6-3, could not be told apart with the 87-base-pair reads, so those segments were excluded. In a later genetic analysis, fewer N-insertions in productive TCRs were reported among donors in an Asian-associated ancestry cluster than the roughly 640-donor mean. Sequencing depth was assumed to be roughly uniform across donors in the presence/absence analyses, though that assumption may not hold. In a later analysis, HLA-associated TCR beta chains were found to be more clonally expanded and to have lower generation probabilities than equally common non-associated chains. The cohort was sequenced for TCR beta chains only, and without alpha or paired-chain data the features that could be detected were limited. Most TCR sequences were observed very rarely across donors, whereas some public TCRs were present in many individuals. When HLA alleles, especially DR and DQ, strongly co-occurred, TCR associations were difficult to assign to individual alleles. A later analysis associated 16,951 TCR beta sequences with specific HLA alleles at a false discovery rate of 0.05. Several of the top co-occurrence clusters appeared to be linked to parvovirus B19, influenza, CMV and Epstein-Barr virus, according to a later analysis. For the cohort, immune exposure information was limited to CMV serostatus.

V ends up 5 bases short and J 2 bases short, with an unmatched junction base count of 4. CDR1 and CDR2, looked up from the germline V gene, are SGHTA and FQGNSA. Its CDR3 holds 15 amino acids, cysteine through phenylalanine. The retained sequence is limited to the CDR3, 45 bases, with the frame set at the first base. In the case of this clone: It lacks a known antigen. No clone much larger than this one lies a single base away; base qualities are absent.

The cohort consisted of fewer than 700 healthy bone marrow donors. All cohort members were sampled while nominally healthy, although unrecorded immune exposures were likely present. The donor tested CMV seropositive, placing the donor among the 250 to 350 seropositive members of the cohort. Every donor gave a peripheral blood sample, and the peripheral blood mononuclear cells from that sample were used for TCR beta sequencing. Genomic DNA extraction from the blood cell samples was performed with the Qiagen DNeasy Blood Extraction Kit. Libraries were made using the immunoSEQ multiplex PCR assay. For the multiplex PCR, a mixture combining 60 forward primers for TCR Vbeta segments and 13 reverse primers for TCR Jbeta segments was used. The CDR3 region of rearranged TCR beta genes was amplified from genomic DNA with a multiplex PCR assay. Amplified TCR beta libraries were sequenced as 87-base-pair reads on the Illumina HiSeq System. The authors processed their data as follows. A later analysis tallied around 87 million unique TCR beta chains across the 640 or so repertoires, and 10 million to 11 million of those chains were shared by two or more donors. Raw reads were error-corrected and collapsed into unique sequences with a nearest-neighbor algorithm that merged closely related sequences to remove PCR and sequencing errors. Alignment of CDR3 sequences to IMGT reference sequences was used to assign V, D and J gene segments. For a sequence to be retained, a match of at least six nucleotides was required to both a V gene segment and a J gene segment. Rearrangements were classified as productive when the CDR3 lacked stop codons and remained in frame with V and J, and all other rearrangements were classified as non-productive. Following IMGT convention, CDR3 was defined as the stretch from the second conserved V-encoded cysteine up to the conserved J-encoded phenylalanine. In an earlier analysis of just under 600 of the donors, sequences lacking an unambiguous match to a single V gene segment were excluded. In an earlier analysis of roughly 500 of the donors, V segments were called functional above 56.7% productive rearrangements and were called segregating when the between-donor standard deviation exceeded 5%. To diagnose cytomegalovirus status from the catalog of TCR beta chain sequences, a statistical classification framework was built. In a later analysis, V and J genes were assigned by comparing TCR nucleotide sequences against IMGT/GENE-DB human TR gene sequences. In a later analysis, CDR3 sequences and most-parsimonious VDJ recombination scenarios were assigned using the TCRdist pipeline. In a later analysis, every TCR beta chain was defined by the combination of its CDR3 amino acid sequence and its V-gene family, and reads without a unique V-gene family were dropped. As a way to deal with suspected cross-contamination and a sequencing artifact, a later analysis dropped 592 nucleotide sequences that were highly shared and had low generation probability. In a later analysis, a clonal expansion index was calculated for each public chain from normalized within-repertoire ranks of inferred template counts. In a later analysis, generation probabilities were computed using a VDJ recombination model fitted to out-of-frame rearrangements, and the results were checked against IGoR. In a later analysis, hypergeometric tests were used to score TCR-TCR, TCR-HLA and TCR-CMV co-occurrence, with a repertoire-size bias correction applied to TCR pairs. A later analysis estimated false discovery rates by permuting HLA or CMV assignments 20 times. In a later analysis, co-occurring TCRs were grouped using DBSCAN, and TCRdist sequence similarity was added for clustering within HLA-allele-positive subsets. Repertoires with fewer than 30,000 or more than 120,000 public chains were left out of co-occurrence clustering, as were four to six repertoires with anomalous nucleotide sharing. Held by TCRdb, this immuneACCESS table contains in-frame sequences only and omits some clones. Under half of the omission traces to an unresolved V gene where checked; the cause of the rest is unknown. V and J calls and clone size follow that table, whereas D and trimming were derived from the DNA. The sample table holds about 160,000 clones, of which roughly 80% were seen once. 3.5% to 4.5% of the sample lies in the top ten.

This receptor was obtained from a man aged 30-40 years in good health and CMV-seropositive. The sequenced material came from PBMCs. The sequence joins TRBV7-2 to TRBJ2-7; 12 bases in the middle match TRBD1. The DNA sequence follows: TGTGCCAGCAGCGGGACAGGGGGCATTACCTACGAGCAGTACTTC. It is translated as CASSGTGGITYEQYF.